This T cell receptor (beta chain) comes out of a study of blood T cell repertoires in COVID-19 (TCRdb year 2020). With regard to the full study: Collaborator samples came from the United States, Italy and Spain and covered acute and convalescent phases of COVID-19. The prospective study material was composed of cDNA or gDNA derived from T cells, B-cell-depleted T cells, or PBMCs. Subjects who had been exposed to COVID-19, were actively infected with it, or had recovered from it provided the deeply sampled blood TCRbeta repertoires that made up the dataset. The repertoires were released in a freely available public database intended as a resource for research on the immune response to SARS-CoV-2. The samples were drawn from two sources: the first 160 participants of the ongoing ImmuneRACE study, and over 1,000 subjects contributed by 6 global collaborators. Nearly every sample came with metadata listing a de-identified subject ID, COVID-19 status, age in years and sex. HLA class I and class II types, where available, came from metadata supplied by the sample provider rather than from assay-based typing. Results and caveats for the whole study, not just this receptor: The quantity of clinical and demographic metadata differed by source and by participant and was supplied without curation.

V ends up 1 base short and J 3 bases short, with an unmatched junction base count of 5. Reading from cysteine to phenylalanine, the CDR3 counts 15 amino acids. Here the CDR3 DNA is all that survives: 45 bases in frame from base 1. Sequences KGHSH (CDR1) and LQKENI (CDR2) are obtained from the germline V gene. This clone has only a few counts. No antigen is known for it. Nothing much larger sits one base from this clone, and base qualities are not available. TCRbeta CDR3 regions were amplified from genomic DNA by means of the immunoSEQ Assay, a bias-controlled multiplex PCR. The study's processing was this. The number of nucleated cells in each sample was estimated from the amplification of reference gene primers within the assay. Sequence reads were collapsed and filtered to measure the absolute abundance of every unique TCRbeta CDR3 rearrangement. For each sample, productive Simpson clonality was calculated by taking the square root of Simpson's diversity index across productive rearrangements. The table comes from immuneACCESS by way of TCRdb, which keeps in-frame sequences with V and J called. Part of the clones is missing from these tables; in studies checked, under half for an unresolved V gene and the rest for unknown reasons. D and trimming were read from the DNA, whereas the V and J calls and clone size are those reported in that table. The sample records 300,000 or so clones, about nine tenths of which are singletons. The ten largest clones take up roughly a tenth of the sample.

Enrolling through a virtual design, the prospective study's participants ranged in age from roughly 18 to 89 years and lived across 20 to 30 United States geographic areas. In the prospective study, participants were assigned to cohorts based on the clinical history participants reported in a screening survey and a study questionnaire. Recovered participants in ImmuneRACE Cohort 3 were defined by two consecutive negative NP/OP PCR tests, clearance by a healthcare professional, or resolution of symptoms. In the prospective study, mobile phlebotomists collected whole blood, serum and a nasopharyngeal or oropharyngeal swab from each participant. Participants in the prospective study had the option to provide additional blood draws and questionnaires over an approximately 2-month period. Before DNA extraction, prospective study blood samples were shipped either frozen or at room temperature.

The V gene is TRBV18 and the J gene is TRBJ1-2; TRBD1 agrees with 7 junctional bases. The sequence came from a woman between 18 and 29 years old who had recovered from COVID-19. Specimen: PBMCs or T cells enriched from blood (not recorded which). The CDR3 here reads CASSPQGQTYYGYTF. The nucleotides are TGTGCCAGCTCACCACAGGGACAGACTTACTATGGCTACACCTTC.